Listed below are T cell receptor beta chains from one sample, sequenced in a study of shared clonotypes between healthy human individuals. This table comes from immunoSEQ multiplex PCR, and its TCRdb copy is limited to in-frame clones, with some not included. Of about 1,900,000 clones in the sample, less than 95% were seen once. The sequenced sample was naive CD8+ T cells sorted from blood. Receptors originate from a man aged 18 to 29 in good health. Each CDR3 is given with its conserved first and last residue. The order of the fields is CDR3 length, clone size, D gene, J gene, V gene, CDR3 protein, CDR3 DNA. D genes are given only for firm matches. Size is omitted from some rows. Given values are once, few, many or a class for expanded clones.

len: 16; abundance: -; d_gene: TRBD2; j_gene: TRBJ2-1; v_gene: TRBV5-1; CDR3aa: CASSLTLAASYNEQFF; CDR3nt: TGCGCCAGCAGCCTCACTCTAGCGGCCTCCTACAATGAGCAGTTCTTC
len: 13; abundance: -; d_gene: -; j_gene: TRBJ1-1; v_gene: TRBV27; CDR3aa: CASSSTGYAEAFF; CDR3nt: TGTGCCAGCAGTTCCACAGGGTACGCTGAAGCTTTCTTT
len: 13; abundance: -; d_gene: TRBD1; j_gene: TRBJ1-2; v_gene: TRBV28; CDR3aa: CASSLLTGAGYTF; CDR3nt: TGTGCCAGCAGTCTTCTTACAGGGGCCGGCTACACCTTC
len: 13; abundance: -; d_gene: -; j_gene: TRBJ1-1; v_gene: TRBV4-1; CDR3aa: CASSQDPGTEAFF; CDR3nt: TGCGCCAGCAGCCAAGATCCGGGGACTGAAGCTTTCTTT
len: 11; abundance: -; d_gene: TRBD1; j_gene: TRBJ2-5; v_gene: TRBV15; CDR3aa: CATGQGETQYF; CDR3nt: TGTGCCACCGGACAGGGAGAGACCCAGTACTTC
len: 14; abundance: -; d_gene: TRBD1; j_gene: TRBJ2-7; v_gene: TRBV5-4; CDR3aa: CASSTTGGSMWQYF; CDR3nt: TGTGCCAGCAGTACGACAGGGGGTTCCATGTGGCAGTACTTC
len: 12; abundance: few; d_gene: -; j_gene: TRBJ1-2; v_gene: TRBV7-9; CDR3aa: CASSLALQGYTF; CDR3nt: TGTGCCAGCAGCTTAGCCTTGCAAGGCTACACCTTC
len: 16; abundance: -; d_gene: -; j_gene: TRBJ1-1; v_gene: TRBV4-3; CDR3aa: CASSPDQGIMGTEAFF; CDR3nt: TGCGCCAGCAGCCCAGATCAGGGGATCATGGGCACTGAAGCTTTCTTT
len: 14; abundance: -; d_gene: TRBD1; j_gene: TRBJ2-1; v_gene: TRBV2; CDR3aa: CATNRDRAYNEQFF; CDR3nt: TGTGCCACCAACCGGGACAGGGCCTACAATGAGCAGTTCTTC
len: 16; abundance: -; d_gene: -; j_gene: TRBJ2-5; v_gene: TRBV29-1; CDR3aa: CSVSPFGSAPEETQYF; CDR3nt: TGCAGCGTTTCCCCTTTTGGTAGCGCGCCCGAGGAGACCCAGTACTTC
len: 13; abundance: -; d_gene: TRBD2; j_gene: TRBJ2-7; v_gene: TRBV10-3; CDR3aa: CATLAGVGYEQYF; CDR3nt: TGTGCCACCCTAGCGGGAGTAGGCTACGAGCAGTACTTC
len: 12; abundance: -; d_gene: TRBD1; j_gene: TRBJ1-2; v_gene: TRBV19; CDR3aa: CASSQGVHGYTF; CDR3nt: TGTGCCTCTAGCCAGGGGGTACATGGCTACACCTTC
len: 17; abundance: -; d_gene: -; j_gene: TRBJ2-7; v_gene: TRBV30; CDR3aa: CACKGDPLAGRGYEQYF; CDR3nt: TGTGCCTGCAAAGGAGACCCGCTTGCGGGGCGGGGTTACGAGCAGTACTTC
len: 15; abundance: once; d_gene: -; j_gene: TRBJ1-4; v_gene: TRBV27; CDR3aa: CASSNPGTEGEKLFF; CDR3nt: TGTGCCAGCAGCAACCCCGGGACCGAGGGGGAAAAACTGTTTTTT
len: 13; abundance: -; d_gene: -; j_gene: TRBJ2-7; v_gene: TRBV25-1; CDR3aa: CASSTRGVYEQYF; CDR3nt: TGTGCCAGCAGTACTAGAGGGGTCTACGAGCAGTACTTC
len: 16; abundance: -; d_gene: TRBD2; j_gene: TRBJ2-7; v_gene: TRBV13; CDR3aa: CASSLGLAGASYEQYF; CDR3nt: TGTGCCAGCAGCTTAGGCCTAGCGGGGGCTTCCTACGAGCAGTACTTC
len: 14; abundance: few; d_gene: TRBD1; j_gene: TRBJ1-1; v_gene: TRBV6-5; CDR3aa: CASSSGGENTEAFF; CDR3nt: TGTGCCAGCAGCTCAGGGGGCGAGAACACTGAAGCTTTCTTT
len: 14; abundance: -; d_gene: -; j_gene: TRBJ1-1; v_gene: TRBV27; CDR3aa: CASSLIGADTEAFF; CDR3nt: TGTGCCAGCAGTTTAATTGGGGCGGACACTGAAGCTTTCTTT
len: 16; abundance: -; d_gene: TRBD2; j_gene: TRBJ2-7; v_gene: TRBV10-1; CDR3aa: CASSESNSGVYGEQYF; CDR3nt: TGCGCCAGCAGTGAGTCGAATAGCGGGGTCTATGGGGAGCAGTACTTC
len: 14; abundance: -; d_gene: -; j_gene: TRBJ2-2; v_gene: TRBV6-6; CDR3aa: CASSYSSVTGELFF; CDR3nt: TGTGCCAGCAGTTACTCGAGTGTGACCGGGGAGCTGTTTTTT
len: 15; abundance: -; d_gene: -; j_gene: TRBJ2-4; v_gene: TRBV7-6; CDR3aa: CASSLGGLAKNIQYF; CDR3nt: TGTGCCAGCAGCTTAGGGGGGTTAGCCAAAAACATTCAGTACTTC
len: 17; abundance: -; d_gene: TRBD1; j_gene: TRBJ1-6; v_gene: TRBV15; CDR3aa: CATSTGQGSSYNSPLHF; CDR3nt: TGTGCCACCAGCACCGGACAGGGCAGCTCCTATAATTCACCCCTCCACTTT
len: 12; abundance: -; d_gene: -; j_gene: TRBJ1-6; v_gene: TRBV19; CDR3aa: CASSPDNSPLHF; CDR3nt: TGTGCCAGTAGTCCCGATAATTCACCCCTCCACTTT
len: 15; abundance: -; d_gene: TRBD2; j_gene: TRBJ2-5; v_gene: TRBV2; CDR3aa: CASSDGLAGEETQYF; CDR3nt: TGTGCCAGCAGTGACGGACTAGCGGGGGAAGAGACCCAGTACTTC
len: 13; abundance: -; d_gene: -; j_gene: TRBJ2-7; v_gene: TRBV27; CDR3aa: CASSLQANSEQYF; CDR3nt: TGTGCCAGCAGTTTGCAGGCTAACTCCGAGCAGTACTTC
len: 15; abundance: -; d_gene: -; j_gene: TRBJ1-5; v_gene: TRBV6-6; CDR3aa: CASSYRETSNQPQHF; CDR3nt: TGTGCCAGCAGTTACCGGGAGACTAGCAATCAGCCCCAGCATTTT
len: 20; abundance: -; d_gene: TRBD2; j_gene: TRBJ2-6; v_gene: TRBV4-1; CDR3aa: CASSPRLAGALSSGANVLTF; CDR3nt: TGCGCCAGCAGCCCCAGACTAGCGGGGGCGTTAAGCTCTGGGGCCAACGTCCTGACTTTC
len: 18; abundance: -; d_gene: TRBD2; j_gene: TRBJ2-4; v_gene: TRBV29-1; CDR3aa: CSATPTSGSDIAKNIQYF; CDR3nt: TGCAGCGCTACTCCGACTAGCGGGAGTGACATAGCCAAAAACATTCAGTACTTC
len: 12; abundance: -; d_gene: TRBD1; j_gene: TRBJ2-1; v_gene: TRBV30; CDR3aa: CAWKDTGGEQFF; CDR3nt: TGTGCCTGGAAAGACACAGGGGGTGAGCAGTTCTTC
len: 14; abundance: once; d_gene: -; j_gene: TRBJ1-1; v_gene: TRBV11-3; CDR3aa: CASSLVGGNTEAFF; CDR3nt: TGTGCCAGCAGCTTAGTTGGGGGGAACACTGAAGCTTTCTTT
len: 12; abundance: once; d_gene: -; j_gene: TRBJ1-4; v_gene: TRBV10-2; CDR3aa: CASSPRMKELFF; CDR3nt: TGCGCCAGCAGTCCCAGAATGAAGGAACTGTTTTTT
len: 16; abundance: -; d_gene: -; j_gene: TRBJ2-5; v_gene: TRBV6-1; CDR3aa: CASSEPLAGLRETQYF; CDR3nt: TGTGCCAGCAGTGAACCCCTCGCCGGGTTGCGAGAGACCCAGTACTTC
len: 16; abundance: -; d_gene: -; j_gene: TRBJ2-1; v_gene: TRBV18; CDR3aa: CASSPPDRTGVGEQFF; CDR3nt: TGTGCCAGCTCACCGCCGGACAGGACGGGAGTGGGTGAGCAGTTCTTC
len: 16; abundance: -; d_gene: -; j_gene: TRBJ2-7; v_gene: TRBV5-1; CDR3aa: CASSLTEWEETYEQYF; CDR3nt: TGCGCCAGCAGCTTAACGGAGTGGGAAGAAACCTACGAGCAGTACTTC